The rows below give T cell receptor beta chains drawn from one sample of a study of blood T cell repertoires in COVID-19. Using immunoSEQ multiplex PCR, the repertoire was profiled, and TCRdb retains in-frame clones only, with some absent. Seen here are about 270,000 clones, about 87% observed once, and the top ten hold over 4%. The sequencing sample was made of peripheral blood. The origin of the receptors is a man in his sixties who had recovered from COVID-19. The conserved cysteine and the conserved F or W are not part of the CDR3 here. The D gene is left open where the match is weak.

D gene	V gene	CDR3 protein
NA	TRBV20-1	SASSPPGGNTQY
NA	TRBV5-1	ASSLSAGAGNTIY
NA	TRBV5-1	ASSEKAVTYEQY
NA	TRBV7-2	ASSRPGGTSTDTQY
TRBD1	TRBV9	ASRAGTGGTGELF
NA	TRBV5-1	ASSNADEAF
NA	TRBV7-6	ASSLETGLQETQY
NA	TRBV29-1	SAEGSGQFEQY
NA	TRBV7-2	ASSLGQYYEQY
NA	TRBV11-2	ASSLAYTEAF
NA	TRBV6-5	ATSQATEINYGYT
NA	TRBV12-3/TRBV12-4	ASSLVGAEAF
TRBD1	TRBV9	ASSDSPLRQGYYEQY
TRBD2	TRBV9	ASSGLAGATDTQY
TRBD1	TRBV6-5	ASRTGTGSQAF
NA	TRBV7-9	ASSIQGNTIY
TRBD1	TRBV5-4	ASSFWAGGEQY
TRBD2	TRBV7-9	ASSSTRAGGNNEQF
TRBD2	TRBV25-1	ASSEPGLADNEQF
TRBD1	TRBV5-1	ASSWTGGPSGNTIY
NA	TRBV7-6	ASSLATGSSYEQY
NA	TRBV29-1	SVVVRTSGNTIY
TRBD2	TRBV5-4	ASSLFTSGTYNEQF
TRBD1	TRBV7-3	ASSLRPPGQSYNEQF
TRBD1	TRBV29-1	SARDSHTGELF
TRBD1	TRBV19	ATLPTQGAVAGNQPQH
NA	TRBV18	ASSPDRGGGGYT
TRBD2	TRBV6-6	ASGGGGATYEQY
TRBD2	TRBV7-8	ASSLGASGGSNSYEQY
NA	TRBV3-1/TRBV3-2	ASSQGGGEGTDTQY
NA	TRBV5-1	ASSPDTSVGYSPLH
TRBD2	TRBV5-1	ASSTSGTDTQY
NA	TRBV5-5	ASSFQLALGYT
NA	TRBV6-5	ASSTQTEAF
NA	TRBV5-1	ASSPTGPPATQY
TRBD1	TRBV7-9	ASSRWDRGHEQF
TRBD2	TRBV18	ASSRRLAGARLAKNIQY
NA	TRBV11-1	ASSLHRGPSYEQY
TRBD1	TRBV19	ASSYKGTGGEQY
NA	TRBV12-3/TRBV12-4	ASSLGEDAEQY
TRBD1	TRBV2	ASSDLDRDDQPQH
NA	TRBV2	ASSEGASSYNSPLH
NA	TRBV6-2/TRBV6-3	ASSYGFLRGRGYGYT
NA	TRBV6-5	ASTRDMQGYT
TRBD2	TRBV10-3	AISESIRLAGYNEQF
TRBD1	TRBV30	AWSRGTGSVSPLH
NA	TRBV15	ATSRDLRRTWETQY
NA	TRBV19	ASSKDRINTEAF